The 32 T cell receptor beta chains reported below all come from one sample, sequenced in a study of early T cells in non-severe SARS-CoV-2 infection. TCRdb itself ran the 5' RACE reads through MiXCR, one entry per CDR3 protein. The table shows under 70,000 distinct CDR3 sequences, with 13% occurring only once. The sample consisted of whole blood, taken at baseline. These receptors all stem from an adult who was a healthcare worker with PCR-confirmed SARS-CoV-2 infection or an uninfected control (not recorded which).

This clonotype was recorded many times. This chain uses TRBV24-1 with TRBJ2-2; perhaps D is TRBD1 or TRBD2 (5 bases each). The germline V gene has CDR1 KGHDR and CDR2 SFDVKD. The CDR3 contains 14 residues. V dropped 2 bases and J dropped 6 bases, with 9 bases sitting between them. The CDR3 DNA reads TGTGCCACCAGTGATTATCGGGACGCCGGGGAGCTGTTTTTT. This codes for CATSDYRDAGELFF.

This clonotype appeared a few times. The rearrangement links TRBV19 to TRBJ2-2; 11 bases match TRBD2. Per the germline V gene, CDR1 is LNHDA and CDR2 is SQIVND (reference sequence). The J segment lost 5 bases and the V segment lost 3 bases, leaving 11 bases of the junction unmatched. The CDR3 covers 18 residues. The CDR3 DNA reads TGTGCCAGTAGTATGTATGGGACTAGCGGTGATAAAACCGGGGAGCTGTTTTTT. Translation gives CASSMYGTSGDKTGELFF.

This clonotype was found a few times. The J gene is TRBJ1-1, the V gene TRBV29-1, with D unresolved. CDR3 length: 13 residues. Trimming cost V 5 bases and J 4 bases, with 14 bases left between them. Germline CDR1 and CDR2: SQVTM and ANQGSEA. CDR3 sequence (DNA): TGCAGCGTTCTTACCGGGGAGGCCACTGAAGCTTTCTTT. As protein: CSVLTGEATEAFF. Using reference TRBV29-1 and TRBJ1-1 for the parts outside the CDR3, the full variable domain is SAVISQKPSRDICQRGTSLTIQCQVDSQVTMMFWYRQQPGQSLTLIATANQGSEATYESGFVIDKFPISRPNLTFSTLTVSNMSPEDSSIYLCSVLTGEATEAFFGQGTRLTVV.

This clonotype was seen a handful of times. CDR3: CASSWDYSYEQYF. The CDR3 DNA sequence: TGTGCCAGCAGCTGGGACTATTCCTACGAGCAGTACTTC. The chain joins TRBV7-2 to TRBJ2-7, with TRBD2 matching 7 bases. Germline CDR1 reads SGHTA; CDR2 reads FQGNSA. V lost 4 bases, J lost 1 base, and 1 base stayed unmatched. This CDR3 comprises 13 residues. Using reference TRBV7-2 and TRBJ2-7 for the parts outside the CDR3, the full variable domain is GAGVSQSPSNKVTEKGKDVELRCDPISGHTALYWYRQSLGQGLEFLIYFQGNSAPDKSGLPSDRFSAERTGGSVSTLTIQRTQQEDSAVYLCASSWDYSYEQYFGPGTRLTVT.

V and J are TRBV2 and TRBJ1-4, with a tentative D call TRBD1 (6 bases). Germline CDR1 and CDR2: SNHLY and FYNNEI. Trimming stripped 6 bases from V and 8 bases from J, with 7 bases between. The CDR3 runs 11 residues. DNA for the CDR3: TGTGCCAGCAGACAGGGAGAAAAACTGTTTTTT. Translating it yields CASRQGEKLFF.

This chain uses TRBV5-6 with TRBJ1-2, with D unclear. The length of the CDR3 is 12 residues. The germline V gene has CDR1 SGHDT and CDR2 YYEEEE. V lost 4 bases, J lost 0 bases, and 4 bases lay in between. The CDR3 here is CASSVTNYGYTF. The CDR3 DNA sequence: TGTGCCAGCAGCGTAACTAACTATGGCTACACCTTC.

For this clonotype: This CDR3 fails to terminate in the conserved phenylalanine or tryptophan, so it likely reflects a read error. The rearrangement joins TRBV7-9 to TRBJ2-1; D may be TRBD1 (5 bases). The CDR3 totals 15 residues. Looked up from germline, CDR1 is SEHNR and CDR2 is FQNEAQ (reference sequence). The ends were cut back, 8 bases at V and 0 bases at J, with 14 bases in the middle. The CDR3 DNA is TGTGCCAGCGAGATGGGGCCGAGCTCCTACAATGAGCAGTTCCTC. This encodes CASEMGPSSYNEQFL.

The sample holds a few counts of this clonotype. CDR3 protein: CASSLSPAYQETQYF. CDR3 DNA sequence: TGTGCCAGCAGCTTATCCCCTGCGTACCAAGAGACCCAGTACTTC. The rearrangement links TRBV7-9 to TRBJ2-5; D uncertain. Germline CDR1 reads SEHNR; CDR2 reads FQNEAQ (reference sequence). Trimming stripped 2 bases from V and 0 bases from J, with 10 bases between. This CDR3 region has 15 residues.

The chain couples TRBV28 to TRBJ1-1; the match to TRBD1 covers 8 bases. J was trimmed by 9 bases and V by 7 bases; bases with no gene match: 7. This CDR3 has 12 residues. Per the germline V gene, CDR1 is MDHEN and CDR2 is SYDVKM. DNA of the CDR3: TGTGCCAGCATTTTGAGACAGGGGAAAGCTTTCTTT. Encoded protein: CASILRQGKAFF.

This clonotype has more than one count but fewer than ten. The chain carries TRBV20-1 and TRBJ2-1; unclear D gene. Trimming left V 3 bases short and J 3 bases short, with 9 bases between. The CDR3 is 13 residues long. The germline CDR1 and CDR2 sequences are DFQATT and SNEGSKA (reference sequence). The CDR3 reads CSASPGVYNEQFF. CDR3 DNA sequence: TGCAGTGCTAGTCCTGGTGTCTACAATGAGCAGTTCTTC.

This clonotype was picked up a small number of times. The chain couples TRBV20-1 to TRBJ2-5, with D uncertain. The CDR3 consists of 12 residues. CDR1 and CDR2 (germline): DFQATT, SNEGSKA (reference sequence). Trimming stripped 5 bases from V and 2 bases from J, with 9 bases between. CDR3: CSAGESQETQYF. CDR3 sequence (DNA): TGCAGTGCTGGGGAATCGCAAGAGACCCAGTACTTC.

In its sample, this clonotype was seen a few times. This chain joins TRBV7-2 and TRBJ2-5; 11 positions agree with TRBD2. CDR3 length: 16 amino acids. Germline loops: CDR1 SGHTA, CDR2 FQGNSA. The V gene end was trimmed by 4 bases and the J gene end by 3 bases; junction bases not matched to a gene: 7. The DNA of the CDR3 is TGTGCCAGCAGCTCCTGGGTAGCGGGGGGGAAAGAGACCCAGTACTTC. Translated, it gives CASSSWVAGGKETQYF.

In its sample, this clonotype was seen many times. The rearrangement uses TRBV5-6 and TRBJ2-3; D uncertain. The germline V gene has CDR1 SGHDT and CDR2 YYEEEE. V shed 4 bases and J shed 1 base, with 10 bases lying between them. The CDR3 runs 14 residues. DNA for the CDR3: TGTGCCAGCAGCGTCATTACAGGCACAGATACGCAGTATTTT. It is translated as CASSVITGTDTQYF.

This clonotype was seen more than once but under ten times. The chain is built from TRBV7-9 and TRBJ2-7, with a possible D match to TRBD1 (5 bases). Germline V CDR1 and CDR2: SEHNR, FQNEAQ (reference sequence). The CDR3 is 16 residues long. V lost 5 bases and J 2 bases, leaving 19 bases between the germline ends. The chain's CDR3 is CASSTGGSIRTYEQYF. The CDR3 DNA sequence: TGTGCCAGCAGCACAGGTGGATCTATCAGAACCTACGAGCAGTACTTC.

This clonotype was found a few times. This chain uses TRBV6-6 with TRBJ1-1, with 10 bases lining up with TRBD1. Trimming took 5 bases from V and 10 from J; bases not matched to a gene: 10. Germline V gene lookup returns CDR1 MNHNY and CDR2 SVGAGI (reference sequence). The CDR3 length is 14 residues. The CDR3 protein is CASSQGQGGYRAFF. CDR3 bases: TGTGCCAGCAGTCAAGGACAGGGGGGATATCGAGCTTTCTTT.

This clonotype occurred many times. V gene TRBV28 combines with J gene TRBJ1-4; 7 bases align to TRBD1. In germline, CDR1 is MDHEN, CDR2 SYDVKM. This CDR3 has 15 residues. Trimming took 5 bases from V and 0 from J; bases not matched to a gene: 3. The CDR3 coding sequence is TGTGCCAGCAGTCTTACAGGGGCAACTAATGAAAAACTGTTTTTT. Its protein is CASSLTGATNEKLFF. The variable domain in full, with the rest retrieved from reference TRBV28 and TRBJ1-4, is DVKVTQSSRYLVKRTGEKVFLECVQDMDHENMFWYRQDPGLGLRLIYFSYDVKMKEKGDIPEGYSVSREKKERFSLILESASTNQTSMYLCASSLTGATNEKLFFGSGTQLSVL.

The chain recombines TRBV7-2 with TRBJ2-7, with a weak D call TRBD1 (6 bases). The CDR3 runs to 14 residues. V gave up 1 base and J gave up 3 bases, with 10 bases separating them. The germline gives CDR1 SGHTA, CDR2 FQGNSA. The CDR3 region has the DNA TGTGCCAGCAGCTTAGTGGGACAACTCTACGAGCAGTACTTC. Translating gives CASSLVGQLYEQYF.

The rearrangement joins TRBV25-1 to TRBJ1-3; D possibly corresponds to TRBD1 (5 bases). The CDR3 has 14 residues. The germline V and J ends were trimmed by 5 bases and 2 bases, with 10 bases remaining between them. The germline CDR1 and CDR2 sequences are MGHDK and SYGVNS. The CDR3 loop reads CASSSPGAGNTIYF. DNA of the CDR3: TGTGCCAGCAGTTCGCCGGGGGCTGGAAACACCATATATTTT. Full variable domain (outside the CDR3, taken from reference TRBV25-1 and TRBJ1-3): EADIYQTPRYLVIGTGKKITLECSQTMGHDKMYWYQQDPGMELHLIHYSYGVNSTEKGDLSSESTVSRIRTEHFPLTLESARPSHTSQYLCASSSPGAGNTIYFGEGSWLTVV.

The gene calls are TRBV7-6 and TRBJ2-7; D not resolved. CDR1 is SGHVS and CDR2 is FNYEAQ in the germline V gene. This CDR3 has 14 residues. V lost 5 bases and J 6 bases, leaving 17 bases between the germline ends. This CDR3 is CASSPYYGPSEQYF. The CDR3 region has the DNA TGTGCCAGCAGCCCGTACTACGGCCCCAGCGAGCAGTACTTC.

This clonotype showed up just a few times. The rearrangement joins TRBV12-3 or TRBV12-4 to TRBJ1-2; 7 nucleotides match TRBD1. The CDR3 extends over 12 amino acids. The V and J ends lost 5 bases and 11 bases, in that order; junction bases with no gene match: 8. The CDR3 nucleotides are TGTGCCAGCAGTGGGCCGGGACAGATTTACACCTTC. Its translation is CASSGPGQIYTF.

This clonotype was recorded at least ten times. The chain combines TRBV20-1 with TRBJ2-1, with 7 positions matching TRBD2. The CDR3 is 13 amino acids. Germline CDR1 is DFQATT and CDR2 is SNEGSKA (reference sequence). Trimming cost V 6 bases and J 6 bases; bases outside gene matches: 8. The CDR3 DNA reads TGCAGTGCCTGGGAGACTAGCACCAATGAGCAGTTCTTC. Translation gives CSAWETSTNEQFF.

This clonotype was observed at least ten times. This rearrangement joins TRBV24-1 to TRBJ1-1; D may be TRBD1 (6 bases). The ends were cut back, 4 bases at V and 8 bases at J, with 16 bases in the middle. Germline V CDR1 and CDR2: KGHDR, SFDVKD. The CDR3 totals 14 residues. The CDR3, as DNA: TGTGCCACCAGTGAAACAGGGTCCGTCGGGGAAGCTTTCTTT. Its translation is CATSETGSVGEAFF.

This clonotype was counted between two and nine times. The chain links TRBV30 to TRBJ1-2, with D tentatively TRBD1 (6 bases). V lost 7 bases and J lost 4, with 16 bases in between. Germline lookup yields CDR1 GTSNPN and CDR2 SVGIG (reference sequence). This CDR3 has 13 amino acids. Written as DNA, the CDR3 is TGTGCCTCGATACAGGGTCGCAGCTATGGCTACACCTTC. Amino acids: CASIQGRSYGYTF. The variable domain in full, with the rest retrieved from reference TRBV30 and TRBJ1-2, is SQTIHQWPATLVQPVGSPLSLECTVEGTSNPNLYWYRQAAGRGLQLLFYSVGIGQISSEVPQNLSASRPQDRQFILSSKKLLLSDSGFYLCASIQGRSYGYTFGSGTRLTVV.

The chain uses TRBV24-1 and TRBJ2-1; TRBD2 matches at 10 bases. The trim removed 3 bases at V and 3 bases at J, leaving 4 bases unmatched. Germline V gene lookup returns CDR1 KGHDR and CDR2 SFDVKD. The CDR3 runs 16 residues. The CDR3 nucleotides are TGTGCCACCAGTGATCTAATAGCGGGAGGCTACAATGAGCAGTTCTTC. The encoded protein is CATSDLIAGGYNEQFF.

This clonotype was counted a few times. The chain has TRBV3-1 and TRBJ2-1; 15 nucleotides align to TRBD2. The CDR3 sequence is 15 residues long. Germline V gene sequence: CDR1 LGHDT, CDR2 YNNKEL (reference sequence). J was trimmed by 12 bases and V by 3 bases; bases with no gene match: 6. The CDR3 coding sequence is TGTGCCAGCAGCCAGGGACTAGCGGGAGGTTTCGGGCAGTTCTTC. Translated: CASSQGLAGGFGQFF.

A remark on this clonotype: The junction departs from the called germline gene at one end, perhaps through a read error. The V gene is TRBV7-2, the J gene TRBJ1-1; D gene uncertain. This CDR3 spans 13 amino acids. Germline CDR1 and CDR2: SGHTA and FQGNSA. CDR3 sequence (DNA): TGTGCCAACAGCTTCGCAGGGAACACTGAAGCTTTCTTT. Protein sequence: CANSFAGNTEAFF.

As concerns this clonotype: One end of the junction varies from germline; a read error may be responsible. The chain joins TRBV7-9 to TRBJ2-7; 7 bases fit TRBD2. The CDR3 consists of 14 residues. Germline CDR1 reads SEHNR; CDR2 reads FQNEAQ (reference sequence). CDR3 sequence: CASSLAVPSYEQYF. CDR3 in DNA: TGTGCCAGCAGCCTAGCGGTACCCTCCTACGAGCAGTACTTC.

Here the CDR3 reads CASRRASSYNEQFF. The CDR3 DNA reads TGTGCCAGCAGAAGAGCGAGCTCCTACAATGAGCAGTTCTTC. This chain links TRBV6-2 or TRBV6-3 with TRBJ2-1, with D unclear. Between the trimmed V and J ends, which lost 6 bases and 0 bases, there was a span of 9 bases. Germline V gives CDR1 MNHEY, CDR2 SVGEGT. This CDR3 region has 14 residues.

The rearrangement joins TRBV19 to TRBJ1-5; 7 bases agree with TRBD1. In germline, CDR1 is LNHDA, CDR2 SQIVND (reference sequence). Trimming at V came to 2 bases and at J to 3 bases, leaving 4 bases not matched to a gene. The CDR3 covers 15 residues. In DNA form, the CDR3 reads TGTGCCAGTAGTATACGGGACAGTTACAATCAGCCCCAGCATTTT. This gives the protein CASSIRDSYNQPQHF.

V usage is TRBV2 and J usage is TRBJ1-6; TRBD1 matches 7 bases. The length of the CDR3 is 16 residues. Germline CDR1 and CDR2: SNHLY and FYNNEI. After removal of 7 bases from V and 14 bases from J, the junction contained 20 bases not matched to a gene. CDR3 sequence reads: CASTRKGQDHQGALHF. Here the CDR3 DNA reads TGTGCCAGCACTAGGAAAGGACAGGACCACCAAGGGGCCCTCCACTTT.

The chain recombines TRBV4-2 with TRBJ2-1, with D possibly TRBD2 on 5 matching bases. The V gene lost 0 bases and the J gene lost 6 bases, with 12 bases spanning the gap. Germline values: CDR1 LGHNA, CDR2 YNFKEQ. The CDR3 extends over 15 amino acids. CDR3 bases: TGTGCCAGCAGCCAAGATCAGCAAAGCGGCAATGAGCAGTTCTTC. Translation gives CASSQDQQSGNEQFF.

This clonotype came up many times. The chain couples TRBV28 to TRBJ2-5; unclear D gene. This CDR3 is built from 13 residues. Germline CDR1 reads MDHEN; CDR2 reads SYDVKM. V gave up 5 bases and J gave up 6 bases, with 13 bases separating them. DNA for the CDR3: TGTGCCAGCAGTCAAAGGGTCAAGAAGACCCAGTACTTC. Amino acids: CASSQRVKKTQYF.